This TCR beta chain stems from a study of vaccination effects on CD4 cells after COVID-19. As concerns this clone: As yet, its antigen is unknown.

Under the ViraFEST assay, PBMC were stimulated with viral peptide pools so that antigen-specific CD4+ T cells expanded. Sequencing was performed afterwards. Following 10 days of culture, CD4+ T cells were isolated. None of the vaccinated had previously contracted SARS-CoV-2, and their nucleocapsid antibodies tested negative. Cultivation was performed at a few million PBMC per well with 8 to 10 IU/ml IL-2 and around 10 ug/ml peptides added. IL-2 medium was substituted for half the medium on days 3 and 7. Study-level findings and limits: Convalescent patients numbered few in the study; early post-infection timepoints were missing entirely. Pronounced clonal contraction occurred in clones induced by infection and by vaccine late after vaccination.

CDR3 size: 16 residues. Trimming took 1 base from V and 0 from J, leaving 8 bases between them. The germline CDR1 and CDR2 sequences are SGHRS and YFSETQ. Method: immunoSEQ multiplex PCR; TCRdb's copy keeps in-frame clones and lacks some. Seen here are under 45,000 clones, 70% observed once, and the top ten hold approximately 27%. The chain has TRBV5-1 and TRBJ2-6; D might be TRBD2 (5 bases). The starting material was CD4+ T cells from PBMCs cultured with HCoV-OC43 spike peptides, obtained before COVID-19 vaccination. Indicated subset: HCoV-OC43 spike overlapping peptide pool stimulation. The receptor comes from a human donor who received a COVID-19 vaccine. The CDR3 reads CASSLSGSSGANVLTF. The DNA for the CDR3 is TGCGCCAGCAGCTTGTCGGGGAGCTCTGGGGCCAACGTCCTGACTTTC.